These T cell receptor beta chains were read from a single sample in a study of CXCR3-negative and CXCR3-positive naive CD8 T cells. TCRdb re-called the 5' RACE reads and shows each CDR3 protein once, DNA omitted. This sample carries 100,000 to 150,000 distinct CDR3 sequences, with 0.29% going to the ten biggest clones. Material: naive CXCR3- CD8+ T cells from blood. Receptor source: a human donor in good health. Some clones in this sample may be carry-over from other donors' samples. Both conserved end residues are part of each CDR3.

j_call,v_call,cdr3_aa
TRBJ2-1,TRBV12-3/TRBV12-4,CASSFLRGSYNEQFF
TRBJ1-1,TRBV7-9,CASSLVGTAMNTEAFF
TRBJ2-7,TRBV5-1,CASSWTGLNEQYF
TRBJ1-1,TRBV28,CASRPLGANTEAFF
TRBJ2-1,TRBV29-1,CSVGSYASLDEQFF
TRBJ2-5,TRBV27,CASTDVGEETQYF
TRBJ2-1,TRBV24-1,CATSGPDSRSYNEQFF
TRBJ1-5,TRBV4-1,CASSHLARTEGINQPQHF
TRBJ1-2,TRBV4-2,CASSQVTGTDGYTF
TRBJ2-7,TRBV7-9,CASSPPAGYEQYF
TRBJ2-5,TRBV15,CATSRRRDQETQYF
TRBJ1-2,TRBV2,CASRRQMDGYTF
TRBJ2-7,TRBV7-9,CASSLDGPSYEQYF
TRBJ2-5,TRBV15,CATSREAGGPQETQYF
TRBJ2-1,TRBV6-6,CASSYWAEQFF
TRBJ2-1,TRBV10-3,CATSSGGMDYNEQFF
TRBJ2-2,TRBV7-9,CASSLGPRAAAGELFF
TRBJ2-5,TRBV5-4,CASSGGFQETQYF
TRBJ2-7,TRBV20-1,CSARDHTGYEQYF
TRBJ1-1,TRBV27,CASSLSGQGFFYFGTEAFF
TRBJ2-2,TRBV20-1,CSARGAGLTGELFF
TRBJ2-1,TRBV28,CASSFQRASNEQFF
TRBJ2-7,TRBV15,CATSRGRGDEQYF
TRBJ2-3,TRBV25-1,CASSESPAGSTDTQYF
TRBJ2-7,TRBV12-3/TRBV12-4,CASRWGQASSYEQYF
TRBJ2-3,TRBV29-1,CSVEEASWQVF
TRBJ2-1,TRBV11-2,CASSFVAGGPNEQFF
TRBJ2-7,TRBV28,CASMGHPSSYEQYF
TRBJ2-1,TRBV11-3,CASSSLAGGLDEQFF
TRBJ2-7,TRBV7-8,CASSLGLGGEGGRAVYEQYF
TRBJ2-2,TRBV5-1,CASSLVDSSAGELFF
TRBJ2-1,TRBV20-1,CSARRQGGEQFF
TRBJ2-1,TRBV10-3,CAISETTRGGAYNEQFF
TRBJ2-7,TRBV10-3,CAISEWVRADFYEQYF
TRBJ1-1,TRBV7-9,CASSLVQGWDTEAFF
TRBJ2-4,TRBV7-2,CASSPHGTVREAKNIQYF
TRBJ1-2,TRBV29-1,CSVWGDYGYTF
TRBJ1-3,TRBV6-6,CASSYSSWTSSNPGSGNTIYF
TRBJ1-1,TRBV6-5,CASSYRGGTEAFF
TRBJ2-1,TRBV6-5,CASSYIRNNEQFF
TRBJ2-7,TRBV12-3/TRBV12-4,CASSLEGTGEAEQYF
TRBJ2-1,TRBV28,CASSLAGKVNEQFF
TRBJ1-6,TRBV27,CASSLNGSNSPLHF
TRBJ2-1,TRBV7-2,CASSSGGSHNEQFF
TRBJ2-7,TRBV29-1,CSAADRAEQYF
TRBJ2-1,TRBV28,CASNSWTSGDNEQFF
TRBJ2-7,TRBV29-1,CSVLWEYEQYF
TRBJ1-2,TRBV2,CASSEGGTPRVGYTF
TRBJ1-2,TRBV23-1,CASSPWMSRGYTF
TRBJ2-1,TRBV20-1,CSARSSGRADEQFF
TRBJ2-4,TRBV27,CASLGTGQNIQYF
TRBJ1-2,TRBV9,CASRGTWDGYTF
TRBJ2-3,TRBV7-2,CASSHSAYTDTQYF
TRBJ2-1,TRBV5-1,CASSLTTSGGLSSYNEQFF
TRBJ2-5,TRBV6-2/TRBV6-3,CAHGPTQETQYF
TRBJ2-7,TRBV3-1,CASSPLPFGYEQYF
TRBJ2-1,TRBV20-1,CSARQPGGAGGSYNEQFF
TRBJ2-5,TRBV29-1,CSATRTVLQETQYF
TRBJ2-7,TRBV20-1,CSATSGVKARDEQYF
TRBJ2-7,TRBV7-9,CASSLLGGAHNEQYF